These 8 T cell receptor beta chains were all obtained from the same sample, sequenced in a study of liver allograft versus peripheral blood T cells. Study-wide context: Within transplanted livers, the T cell receptor repertoires were examined and compared against the repertoires present in the peripheral blood of liver transplant recipients.

TCRdb recomputed calls from the reads with MiXCR, one row per CDR3 protein. Of about 13,000 distinct CDR3 sequences detected, approximately 17% appear once; the ten largest clones hold around 13%. The receptors here all came from a human patient who had a liver transplant. Some T cells may possibly be graft donor cells.

This clonotype occurred many times. The chain is built from TRBV24-1 and TRBJ1-6, with a possible D match to TRBD1 (6 bases). Germline loops: CDR1 KGHDR, CDR2 SFDVKD. The V end was cut by 2 bases, the J end by 8 bases, with 15 bases between. The CDR3 is 16 amino acids. CDR3 sequence: CATSDSRRGGDSPLHF. DNA for the CDR3: TGTGCCACCAGTGATTCCCGAAGGGGGGGTGATTCACCCCTCCACTTT.

This clonotype has just a few counts. The genes are TRBV30 and TRBJ2-5, with a weak D call TRBD1 (6 bases). Germline loops: CDR1 GTSNPN, CDR2 SVGIG (reference sequence). The CDR3 covers 12 residues. V lost 2 bases to trimming and J lost 5 bases, with 9 bases between them. CDR3 coding DNA: TGTGCCTGGAGTACAGGGTCTGAGACCCAGTACTTC. This gives the protein CAWSTGSETQYF.

In this sample, this clonotype turned up a few times. The rearrangement joins TRBV9 to TRBJ2-5, with 8 bases that match TRBD2. The CDR3 is made up of 15 amino acids. Germline V gene lookup returns CDR1 SGDLS and CDR2 YYNGEE. V shed 1 base, J shed 4 bases, and the junction held 6 bases outside the gene matches. CDR3 protein: CASSVNGLAGETQYF. In nucleotides, the CDR3 is TGTGCCAGCAGCGTAAACGGGCTAGCGGGAGAGACCCAGTACTTC.

The chain uses TRBV7-9 and TRBJ2-7; 8 nucleotides agree with TRBD2. The CDR3 length is 16 residues. V was pared by 2 bases and J by 1 base, with 7 bases of the junction left unmatched. Germline V CDR1 and CDR2: SEHNR, FQNEAQ (reference sequence). The chain's CDR3 is CASSLFPRGGSYEQYF. For the CDR3, the DNA is TGTGCCAGCAGCTTATTTCCTCGGGGGGGGTCCTACGAGCAGTACTTC.

The chain joins TRBV6-1 to TRBJ2-4; no definite D call. The CDR3 has 14 residues. Germline V gene sequence: CDR1 MNHNS, CDR2 SASEGT. The V gene lost 9 bases and the J gene lost 3 bases, with 15 bases spanning the gap. The CDR3 region is CARKARVGKNIQYF. The DNA of the CDR3 is TGTGCCAGAAAGGCTAGGGTGGGCAAAAACATTCAGTACTTC.

The rearrangement uses TRBV9 and TRBJ2-5, with D uncertain. Germline values: CDR1 SGDLS, CDR2 YYNGEE. This CDR3 has 13 amino acids. V was shortened by 0 bases and J by 5 bases, with 8 bases between the two germline ends. The CDR3: CASSVELRETQYF. The CDR3 region has the DNA TGTGCCAGCAGCGTAGAATTACGGGAGACCCAGTACTTC.

The gene calls are TRBV30 and TRBJ2-1, with D perhaps TRBD1 or TRBD2 (5 bases each). CDR3 length: 13 amino acids. V was pared by 3 bases and J by 4 bases, with 10 bases between. Per germline, CDR1 GTSNPN and CDR2 SVGIG (reference sequence). The CDR3, as DNA: TGTGCCTGGAGCCCGGGACCGTACAATGAGCAGTTCTTC. It encodes CAWSPGPYNEQFF.

The chain has TRBV5-4 and TRBJ2-1; the D gene is possibly TRBD1 (6 bases). Germline V gives CDR1 SGHNT, CDR2 YYREEE (reference sequence). V lost 0 bases, J lost 6 bases, and 13 bases lay in between. This CDR3 comprises 15 residues. CDR3 sequence reads: CASSLGQGPGNEQFF. The CDR3 DNA sequence: TGTGCCAGCAGCTTGGGCCAGGGGCCGGGCAATGAGCAGTTCTTC.